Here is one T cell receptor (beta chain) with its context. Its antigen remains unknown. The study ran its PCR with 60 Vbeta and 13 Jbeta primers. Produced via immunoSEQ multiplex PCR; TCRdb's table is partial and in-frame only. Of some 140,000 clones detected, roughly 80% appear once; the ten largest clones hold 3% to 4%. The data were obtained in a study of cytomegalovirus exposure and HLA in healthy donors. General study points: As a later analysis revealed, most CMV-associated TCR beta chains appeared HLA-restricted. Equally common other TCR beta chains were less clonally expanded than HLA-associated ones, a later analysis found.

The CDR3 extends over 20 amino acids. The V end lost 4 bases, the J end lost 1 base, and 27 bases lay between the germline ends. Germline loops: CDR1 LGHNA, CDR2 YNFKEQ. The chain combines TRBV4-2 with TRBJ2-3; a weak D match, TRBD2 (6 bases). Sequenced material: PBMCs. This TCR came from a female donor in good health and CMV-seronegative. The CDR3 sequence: CASSPQLREGMGGGTDTQYF. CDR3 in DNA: TGTGCCAGCAGCCCACAACTACGAGAAGGGATGGGCGGGGGCACAGATACGCAGTATTTT.